This T cell receptor (beta chain) was sequenced for a study of radiotherapy plus CTLA-4 blockade in lung cancer. The wider study: Across the patients, objective responses occurred in under 20%, and disease control in around 31%. Findings of the study overall: Blood TCR clones of tumor origin expanded after radiotherapy plus ipilimumab. Among reported predictors of response, early blood T cell clone dynamics with interferon-beta performed best.

V lost 0 bases, J lost 5 bases, and 8 bases stayed unmatched. The germline V gene encodes CDR1 SEHNR and CDR2 FQNEAQ (reference sequence). The CDR3 runs to 19 residues. Concerning this clone itself: What it binds is unknown.

Only in-frame clones appear in the TCRdb table, and some are missing; sequencing was by immunoSEQ multiplex PCR. The sample includes fewer than 75,000 clones, 87% of them seen just once. Patients had chemo-refractory metastatic non-small-cell lung cancer and received focal radiation plus CTLA-4 blockade that used ipilimumab. The material was peripheral blood, obtained from a patient treated with radiotherapy plus ipilimumab. The receptor comes from a human donor with non-small cell lung cancer that progressed on radiotherapy plus ipilimumab. V is TRBV7-9 and J is TRBJ2-2; TRBD2 agrees at 14 bases. CDR3 in amino acids: CASSLAPGLAGVRTGELFF. DNA for the CDR3: TGTGCCAGCAGCTTAGCGCCGGGACTAGCGGGAGTAAGGACCGGGGAGCTGTTTTTT. The complete variable domain, with remaining parts taken from reference TRBV7-9 and TRBJ2-2, reads DTGVSQNPRHKITKRGQNVTFRCDPISEHNRLYWYRQTLGQGPEFLTYFQNEAQLEKSRLLSDRFSAERPKGSFSTLEIQRTEQGDSAMYLCASSLAPGLAGVRTGELFFGEGSRLTVL.